A selection of T cell receptor beta chains follows, all from one sample in a study of tumor-infiltrating lymphocytes in primary liver carcinoma. In TCRdb, the multiplex PCR reads were re-called with MiXCR into one record per CDR3 protein. The sample holds some 180,000 distinct CDR3 sequences, 60% seen once. The sequencing sample was made of peripheral blood. The receptor source for this set is a man in his forties with primary liver carcinoma and hepatitis B virus infection. The CDR3 runs from the conserved cysteine through the conserved F or W. A D gene is named only where the DNA matches it firmly. The size field is filled for only some rows; it gives once, few, many or a size class.

. TRBJ1-2 TRBD1 TRBV6-6 CASSYTRQGGSYTF TGTGCCAGCAGTTATACTAGACAGGGTGGAAGTTACACCTTC
. TRBJ2-2 . TRBV29-1 CSVEEVEAPRIGELFF TGCAGCGTTGAAGAAGTCGAAGCGCCCCGCATCGGGGAGCTGTTTTTT
. TRBJ2-1 TRBD2 TRBV6-6 CASTALTSCLYNEQFF TGTGCCAGCACCGCCCTGACTAGCTGCCTGTACAATGAGCAGTTCTTC
many TRBJ1-1 . TRBV29-1 CSSGGGGGTEAFF TGCAGCTCCGGGGGTGGAGGGGGAACTGAAGCTTTCTTT
few TRBJ2-7 TRBD1 TRBV4-1 CASSQKSLGTGSYEQYF TGCGCCAGCAGCCAAAAGTCCCTCGGGACAGGATCCTACGAGCAGTACTTC
. TRBJ2-1 . TRBV12-3/TRBV12-4 CASSPQGTWDEQFF TGTGCCAGCAGTCCCCAAGGTACTTGGGATGAGCAGTTCTTC
. TRBJ2-5 . TRBV4-2 CASSQDGSIQETQYF TGTGCCAGCAGCCAAGATGGATCGATTCAAGAGACCCAGTACTTC
. TRBJ2-7 TRBD1 TRBV6-6 CVSNRDRSYEQYF TGTGTCAGTAACCGGGACAGATCCTACGAGCAGTACTTC
many TRBJ2-1 . TRBV11-3 CASSPGSEQFF TGTGCCAGCAGCCCCGGTAGCGAGCAGTTCTTC
. TRBJ1-2 . TRBV2 CASSTGTTNYGYTF TGTGCCAGCAGTACAGGGACAACCAACTATGGCTACACCTTC
. TRBJ2-5 TRBD2 TRBV11-2 CASSAGGPQGTQYF TGTGCCAGCAGCGCGGGGGGACCTCAAGGGACCCAGTACTTC
. TRBJ2-1 TRBD2 TRBV11-2 CASSGLAGAFNEQFF TGTGCCAGCAGCGGGCTAGCGGGAGCGTTTAATGAGCAGTTCTTC
. TRBJ2-7 . TRBV5-5 CASSLAWRDIHEQYF TGTGCCAGCAGCTTGGCATGGAGGGACATCCACGAGCAGTACTTC
. TRBJ2-7 TRBD1 TRBV11-2 CASCTRGRRSSYEQYF TGTGCCAGCTGCACTAGGGGGCGGCGAAGCTCCTACGAGCAGTACTTC
few TRBJ2-3 . TRBV29-1 CSVLKGAYTQYF TGCAGCGTCCTGAAAGGGGCATATACGCAGTATTTT
. TRBJ2-7 TRBD1 TRBV2 CASSEGGQSSYF TGTGCCAGCAGTGAAGGGGGACAGTCCTCGTACTTC
many TRBJ2-2 TRBD2 TRBV11-3 CASSLTSFDSNTGELFF TGTGCCAGCAGCTTGACTAGCTTCGACTCGAACACCGGGGAGCTGTTTTTT
few TRBJ2-5 . TRBV28 CASSFRDPRGETQYF TGTGCCAGCAGTTTCAGGGATCCACGGGGAGAGACCCAGTACTTC
. TRBJ2-7 TRBD1 TRBV11-1 CATQRTGDYEQYF TGTGCCACGCAAAGGACAGGGGACTACGAGCAGTACTTC
. TRBJ2-7 . TRBV6-2/TRBV6-3 CASSYRGREQYF TGTGCCAGCAGTTATCGAGGGCGCGAGCAGTACTTC
. TRBJ2-5 . TRBV28 CVSSKAGALGETQYF TGTGTCAGCAGCAAGGCCGGGGCCCTTGGAGAGACCCAGTACTTC
. TRBJ1-1 . TRBV14 CASSQVRTSTGAFF TGTGCCAGCAGCCAAGTTCGGACGAGCACTGGAGCTTTCTTT
. TRBJ1-4 . TRBV12-3/TRBV12-4 CASTLGAASNEKLFF TGTGCCAGCACCCTTGGGGCGGCTTCTAATGAAAAACTGTTTTTT
. TRBJ1-2 . TRBV12-3/TRBV12-4 CASSFSGGEDYTF TGTGCCAGCAGTTTTTCGGGGGGCGAAGACTACACCTTC
many TRBJ1-3 . TRBV11-2 CASSPYAGSSGNTIYF TGTGCCAGCAGCCCTTATGCCGGGAGCTCTGGAAACACCATATATTTT
. TRBJ2-7 TRBD1 TRBV10-1 CASAPTGTSYEQYF TGCGCCAGCGCCCCGACAGGGACGTCCTACGAGCAGTACTTC
. TRBJ2-7 . TRBV10-2 CASSEGGRPQYF TGCGCCAGCAGTGAGGGAGGGAGGCCGCAGTACTTC
. TRBJ2-2 TRBD2 TRBV29-1 CSVGRLAGGTTNTGELFF TGCAGCGTTGGGCGGCTAGCGGGAGGCACAACGAACACCGGGGAGCTGTTTTTT
few TRBJ2-5 TRBD1 TRBV5-8 CASSDHRGAYQETQYF TGTGCCAGCAGCGACCACAGGGGGGCTTACCAAGAGACCCAGTACTTC
few TRBJ1-5 . TRBV4-2 CASSQDSLQPQHF TGTGCCAGCAGCCAAGATTCTCTTCAGCCCCAGCATTTT
. TRBJ2-7 . TRBV6-5 CASRGTPSSYEQYF TGTGCCAGCAGAGGGACACCCAGCTCCTACGAGCAATACTTC
. TRBJ1-4 . TRBV7-9 CASSRTGEKLFF TGTGCCAGCAGCCGAACGGGTGAAAAACTGTTTTTT
. TRBJ2-7 TRBD2 TRBV11-2 CASSVVAGSEEQYF TGTGCCAGCAGCGTCGTAGCGGGATCGGAAGAGCAGTACTTC